One and the same sample provided the 7 T cell receptor beta chains below, sequenced in a study of blood T cell repertoires in COVID-19. This table comes from immunoSEQ multiplex PCR, and its TCRdb copy is limited to in-frame clones, with some not included. The data show 100,000 to 150,000 clones, with approximately 90% seen just once and more than 15% held by the top ten. Sequenced input: peripheral blood. The source is a man in his fifties with active or convalescent COVID-19.

The V gene is TRBV11-3, the J gene TRBJ1-4; TRBD1 matches at 8 bases. The J segment lost 3 bases and the V segment lost 3 bases, leaving 6 bases of the junction unmatched. The CDR3 consists of 16 residues. Germline CDR1 reads SGHNT; CDR2 reads YENEEA. CDR3: CASSFIGTGPNEKLFF. Here the CDR3 DNA reads TGTGCCAGCAGCTTCATCGGGACAGGACCTAATGAAAAACTGTTTTTT. Complete variable domain (other parts from reference TRBV11-3 and TRBJ1-4): EAGVVQSPRYKIIEKKQPVAFWCNPISGHNTLYWYLQNLGQGPELLIRYENEEAVDDSQLPKDRFSAERLKGVDSTLKIQPAELGDSAVYLCASSFIGTGPNEKLFFGSGTQLSVL.

V usage is TRBV5-4 and J usage is TRBJ2-7; 12 nucleotides align to TRBD2. The CDR3 is made up of 16 amino acids. Looked up from germline, CDR1 is SGHNT and CDR2 is YYREEE (reference sequence). J gave up 5 bases and V 5 bases, and 11 bases lay outside the gene matches. Here the CDR3 DNA reads TGTGCCAGCAGTTATGGACTAGCGGGACTCTTCCACGAGCAGTACTTC. This encodes CASSYGLAGLFHEQYF.

The rearrangement joins TRBV5-1 to TRBJ2-2; TRBD2 is a possible D gene (6 bases). The CDR3 length is 17 residues. Trimming cost V 0 bases and J 0 bases, with 12 bases left between them. CDR1 is SGHRS and CDR2 is YFSETQ in the germline V gene. CDR3 sequence reads: CASSLAGRQSNTGELFF. The CDR3 coding sequence is TGCGCCAGCAGCTTGGCCGGGAGACAATCGAACACCGGGGAGCTGTTTTTT.

The chain recombines TRBV20-1 with TRBJ1-5, with no clear D. CDR1 is DFQATT and CDR2 is SNEGSKA in the germline V gene (reference sequence). The CDR3 spans 12 residues. The V end lost 3 bases, the J end lost 4 bases, and 7 bases lay between the germline ends. Written as DNA, the CDR3 is TGCAGTGCTAGTCGAGTGAATCAGCCCCAGCATTTT. The encoded protein is CSASRVNQPQHF.

The CDR3, as DNA: TGTGCCAGTAAGGAGGGACAGGGTAGCAATCAGCCCCAGCATTTT. It translates to CASKEGQGSNQPQHF. V and J are TRBV19 and TRBJ1-5, with 9 bases identical to TRBD1. Germline loops: CDR1 LNHDA, CDR2 SQIVND (reference sequence). J lost 0 bases, V lost 7 bases, and 4 bases had no gene match. The CDR3 covers 15 residues.

This rearrangement joins TRBV10-1 to TRBJ2-1, with 9 positions matching TRBD1. The V gene end was trimmed by 3 bases and the J gene end by 4 bases; junction bases not matched to a gene: 1. This CDR3 contains 14 residues. Germline CDR1 reads WNHNN; CDR2 reads SYGVQD (reference sequence). CDR3 sequence: CASSEGTGYNEQFF. CDR3 sequence (DNA): TGCGCCAGCAGTGAAGGGACAGGGTACAATGAGCAGTTCTTC.

This clone was counted a single time. The chain carries TRBV14 and TRBJ2-7; D is possibly TRBD1 (5 bases). CDR1 is SGHDN, CDR2 FVKESK, per germline. V lost 2 bases, J lost 10 bases, and 15 bases lay in between. The CDR3 runs to 13 residues. CDR3 region: CASSQITVGRQYF. The CDR3 coding sequence is TGTGCCAGCAGCCAAATTACGGTGGGGCGACAGTACTTC.